This T cell receptor (beta chain) emerged from a study of blood T cell repertoires in COVID-19. Methods used by the authors: Amplification from reference gene primers served as the basis for estimated nucleated cell counts. The protocol was immunoSEQ multiplex PCR, while the TCRdb copy is restricted to in-frame clones and leaves out a portion. The DNA was the basis for D and trimming; V, J and clone size are from that table. The data show about 70,000 clones, with around 87% seen just once and approximately 28% held by the top ten. Trimming took 3 bases from V and 7 from J, leaving 7 bases between them. This CDR3 is built from 11 residues. Looked up from germline, CDR1 is SGHRS and CDR2 is YFSETQ.

This TCR came from a woman of 80 years or more with active or convalescent COVID-19. The chain is built from TRBV5-1 and TRBJ1-1; D is possibly TRBD1 (5 bases). Sequenced sample: peripheral blood. The CDR3 DNA follows: TGCGCCAGCAGCTACGGGGGTGAAGCTTTCTTT. Translating it yields CASSYGGEAFF.